This T cell receptor (beta chain) appears in the sequencing data of a study of blood T cell repertoires in COVID-19. Repertoires were generated with immunoSEQ multiplex PCR, while TCRdb's copy carries only in-frame clones and drops some. The sample consists of more than 150,000 clones, 70% to 85% of them appearing once. Sequenced sample: peripheral blood. This TCR was recovered from a woman between 50 and 59 years old with acute or convalescent COVID-19.

The DNA for the CDR3 is TGCGCCAGCAGCCAGCATCCAACGGTTCATGAAGCTTTCTTT. The encoded protein is CASSQHPTVHEAFF. The genes are TRBV4-3 and TRBJ1-1; D unclear. CDR1 is LGHNA, CDR2 YSLEER, per germline. This CDR3 has 14 amino acids. Trimming removed 3 bases at V and 7 bases at J, with 15 bases between.